These 3 T cell receptor beta chains originate from one sample sequenced in a study of blood T cell repertoires in COVID-19. The method was immunoSEQ multiplex PCR; TCRdb's version includes in-frame clones alone and lacks a portion of them. The sample has about 120,000 clones, around 80% seen once; the top ten hold around 4%. Sequencing was performed on peripheral blood. These receptor sequences come from a woman in her forties or fifties with acute or convalescent COVID-19.

The CDR3 nucleotides read TGTGCCAGCAGCTTAGGGACAGGTGAGCCCCAGCATTTT. The encoded protein is CASSLGTGEPQHF. The chain joins TRBV7-9 to TRBJ1-5; the match to TRBD1 covers 7 bases. The germline CDR1 and CDR2 sequences are SEHNR and FQNEAQ (reference sequence). J gave up 8 bases and V 1 base, and 2 bases lay outside the gene matches. This CDR3 region has 13 residues.

This chain links TRBV28 with TRBJ1-1; no clear D gene. Looked up from germline, CDR1 is MDHEN and CDR2 is SYDVKM. Trimming took off 4 bases at V and 5 bases at J, with 11 bases between the two ends. The CDR3 runs 13 residues. Here the CDR3 reads CASSSGVETEAFF. In nucleotides, the CDR3 is TGTGCCAGCAGTTCCGGGGTAGAAACTGAAGCTTTCTTT.

The rearrangement uses TRBV10-1 and TRBJ2-1; 8 nucleotides align to TRBD2. The CDR3 runs 15 residues. V shed 4 bases and J 2 bases; nucleotides not matched to a gene: 4. CDR1 WNHNN and CDR2 SYGVQD come from the germline V gene (reference sequence). The CDR3 spells CASSVSGEAYNEQFF. The DNA for the CDR3 is TGCGCCAGCAGTGTTAGCGGGGAGGCCTACAATGAGCAGTTCTTC.